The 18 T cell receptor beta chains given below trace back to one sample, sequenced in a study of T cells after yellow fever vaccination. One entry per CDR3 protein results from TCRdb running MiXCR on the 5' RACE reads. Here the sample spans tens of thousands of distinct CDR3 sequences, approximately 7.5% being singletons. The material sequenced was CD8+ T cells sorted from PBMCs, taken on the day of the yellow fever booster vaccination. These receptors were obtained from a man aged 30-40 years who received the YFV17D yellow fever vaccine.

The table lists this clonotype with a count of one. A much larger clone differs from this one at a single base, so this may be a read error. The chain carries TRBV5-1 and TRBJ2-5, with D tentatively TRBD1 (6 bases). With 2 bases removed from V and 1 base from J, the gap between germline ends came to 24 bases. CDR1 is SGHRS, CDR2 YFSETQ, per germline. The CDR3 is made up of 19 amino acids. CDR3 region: CASSLDPDRPQRAQETQYF. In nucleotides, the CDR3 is TGCGCCAGCAGCTTAGACCCGGACAGACCCCAAAGGGCCCAAGAGACCCAGTACTTC.

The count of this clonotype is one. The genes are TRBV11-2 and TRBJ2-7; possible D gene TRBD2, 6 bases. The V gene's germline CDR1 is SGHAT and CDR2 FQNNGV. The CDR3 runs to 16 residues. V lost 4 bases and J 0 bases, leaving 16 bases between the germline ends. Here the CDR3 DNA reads TGTGCCAGCAGCTCGCCGGGAGAGGCGAGCTCCTACGAGCAGTACTTC. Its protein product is CASSSPGEASSYEQYF.

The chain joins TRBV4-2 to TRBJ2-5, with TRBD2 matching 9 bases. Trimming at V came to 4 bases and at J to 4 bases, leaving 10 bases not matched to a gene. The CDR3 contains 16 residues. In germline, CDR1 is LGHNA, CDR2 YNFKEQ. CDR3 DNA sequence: TGTGCCAGCAGCCCCCTGGGTGCGGGAGGGCGAGAGACCCAGTACTTC. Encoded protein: CASSPLGAGGRETQYF.

The CDR3 spells CASSHLQGQGSTDTQYF. Written as DNA, the CDR3 is TGTGCCAGCAGCCACCTACAGGGACAGGGATCCACAGATACGCAGTATTTT. The V gene is TRBV11-1, the J gene TRBJ2-3, with 9 bases fitting TRBD1. Losses at the gene ends were 5 bases for V and 2 bases for J; bases not matched to a gene: 11. Germline V gene lookup returns CDR1 SGHAT and CDR2 FQDESV (reference sequence). The CDR3 contains 17 residues.

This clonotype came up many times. CDR3 nucleotide sequence: TGTGCCAGCGGGGGTCCAGCGGAACCATACAATGAGCAGTTCTTC. Translation: CASGGPAEPYNEQFF. The genes are TRBV12-3 or TRBV12-4 and TRBJ2-1; TRBD1 or TRBD2 may be the D gene (5 bases each). The CDR3 contains 15 residues. The germline V and J ends were trimmed by 8 bases and 4 bases, with 18 bases remaining between them.

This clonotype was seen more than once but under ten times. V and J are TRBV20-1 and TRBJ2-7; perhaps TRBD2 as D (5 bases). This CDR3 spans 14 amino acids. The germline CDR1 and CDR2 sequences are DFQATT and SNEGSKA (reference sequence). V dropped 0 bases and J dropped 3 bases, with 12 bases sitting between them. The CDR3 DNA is TGCAGTGCTAGAGATCCGGACTCCATCTACGAGCAGTACTTC. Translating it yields CSARDPDSIYEQYF.

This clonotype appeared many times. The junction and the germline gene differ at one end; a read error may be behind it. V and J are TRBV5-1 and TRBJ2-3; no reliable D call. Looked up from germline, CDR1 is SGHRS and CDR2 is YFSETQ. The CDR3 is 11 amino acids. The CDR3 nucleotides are TGTGCCAGCAGCCTCACAGATACGCAGTATTTT. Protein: CASSLTDTQYF. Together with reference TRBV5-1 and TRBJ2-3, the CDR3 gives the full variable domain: KAGVTQTPRYLIKTRGQQVTLSCSPISGHRSVSWYQQTPGQGLQFLFEYFSETQRNKGNFPGRFSGRQFSNSRSEMNVSTLELGDSALYLCASSLTDTQYFGPGTRLTVL.

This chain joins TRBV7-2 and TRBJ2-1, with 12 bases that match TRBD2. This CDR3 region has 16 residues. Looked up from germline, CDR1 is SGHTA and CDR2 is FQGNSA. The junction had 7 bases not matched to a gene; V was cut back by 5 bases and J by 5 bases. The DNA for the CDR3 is TGTGCCAGCAGCCTCCTAGCGGGAGGGCCGAACAATGAGCAGTTCTTC. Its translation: CASSLLAGGPNNEQFF.

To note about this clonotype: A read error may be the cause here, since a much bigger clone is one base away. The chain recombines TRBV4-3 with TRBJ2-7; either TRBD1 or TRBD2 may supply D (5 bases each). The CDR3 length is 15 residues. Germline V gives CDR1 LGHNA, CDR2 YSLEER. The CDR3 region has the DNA TGCGCCAGCAGCAACCGGGGACGGATCTCCCACGAGCAGTACTTC. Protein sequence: CASSNRGRISHEQYF.

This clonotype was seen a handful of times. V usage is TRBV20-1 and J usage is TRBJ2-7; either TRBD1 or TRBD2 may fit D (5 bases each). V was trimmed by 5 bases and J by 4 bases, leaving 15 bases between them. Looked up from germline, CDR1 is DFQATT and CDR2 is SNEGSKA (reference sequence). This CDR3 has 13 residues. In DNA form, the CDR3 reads TGCAGTGCTCGGGACGGGAAAAAATACGAGCAGTACTTC. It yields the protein CSARDGKKYEQYF.

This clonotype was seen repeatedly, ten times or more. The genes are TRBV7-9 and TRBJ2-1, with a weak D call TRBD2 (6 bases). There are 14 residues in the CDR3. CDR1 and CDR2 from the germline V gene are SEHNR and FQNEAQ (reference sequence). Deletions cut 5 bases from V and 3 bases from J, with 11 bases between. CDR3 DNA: TGTGCCAGCAGCCCCTTGACTAGCTACAATGAGCAGTTCTTC. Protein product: CASSPLTSYNEQFF.

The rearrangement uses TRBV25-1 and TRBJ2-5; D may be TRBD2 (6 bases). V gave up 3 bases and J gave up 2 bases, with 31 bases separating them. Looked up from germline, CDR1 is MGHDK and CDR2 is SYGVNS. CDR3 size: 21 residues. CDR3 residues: CASSDPRDGSEGPFGQETQYF. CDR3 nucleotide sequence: TGTGCCAGCAGTGATCCAAGGGACGGGTCGGAGGGGCCATTTGGGCAAGAGACCCAGTACTTC.

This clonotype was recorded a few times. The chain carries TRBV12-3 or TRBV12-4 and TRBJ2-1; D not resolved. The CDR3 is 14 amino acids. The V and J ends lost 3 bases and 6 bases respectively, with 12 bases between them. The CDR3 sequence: CASSLGTPGNEQFF. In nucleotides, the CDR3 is TGTGCCAGCAGTTTGGGCACTCCCGGCAATGAGCAGTTCTTC.

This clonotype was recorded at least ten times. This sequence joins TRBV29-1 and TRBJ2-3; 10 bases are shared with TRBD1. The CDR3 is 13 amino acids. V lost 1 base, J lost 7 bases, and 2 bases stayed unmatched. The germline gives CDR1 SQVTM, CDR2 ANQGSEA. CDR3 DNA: TGCAGCGTTGAAGGGACAGGGGGTTATACGCAGTATTTT. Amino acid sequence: CSVEGTGGYTQYF.

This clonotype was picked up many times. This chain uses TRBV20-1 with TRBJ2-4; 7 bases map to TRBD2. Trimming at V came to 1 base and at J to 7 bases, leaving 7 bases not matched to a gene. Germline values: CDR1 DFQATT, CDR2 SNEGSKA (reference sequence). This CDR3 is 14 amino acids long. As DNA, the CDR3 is TGCAGTGCTAGAGGACTAGCAATGGGGAACATTCAGTACTTC. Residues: CSARGLAMGNIQYF.

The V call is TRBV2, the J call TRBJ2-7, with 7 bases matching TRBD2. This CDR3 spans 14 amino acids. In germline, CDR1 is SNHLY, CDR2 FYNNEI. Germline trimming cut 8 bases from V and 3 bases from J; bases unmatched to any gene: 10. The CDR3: CASPRGTDDYEQYF. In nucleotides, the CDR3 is TGTGCCAGCCCGCGGGGGACTGACGACTACGAGCAGTACTTC.

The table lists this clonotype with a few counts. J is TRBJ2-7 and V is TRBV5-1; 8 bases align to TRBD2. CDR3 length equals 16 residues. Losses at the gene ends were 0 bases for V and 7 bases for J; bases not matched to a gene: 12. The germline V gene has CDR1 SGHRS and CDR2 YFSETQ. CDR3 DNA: TGCGCCAGCAGCTTGGCCGGGAGGGGACTGTCGAGGGAGCAGTACTTC. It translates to CASSLAGRGLSREQYF.

The CDR3 spells CSAHSTGGSYNEQFF. CDR3 DNA sequence: TGCAGTGCTCATTCGACAGGGGGCTCCTACAATGAGCAGTTCTTC. The genes are TRBV20-1 and TRBJ2-1; 9 bases are shared with TRBD1. Germline V CDR1 and CDR2: DFQATT, SNEGSKA (reference sequence). This CDR3 contains 15 residues. Losses at the gene ends were 5 bases for V and 0 bases for J; bases not matched to a gene: 5.